This TCR beta chain was profiled in a study of T cells in narcolepsy. Study in general: Healthy controls were enrolled alongside patients with narcolepsy type 1 or type 2. Study-level points and caveats: Reportedly, autoreactive clonotypes were serially detected in patients' blood but not controls'. Autoreactive HCRT-specific and TRIB2-specific clonotypes were marked in same-patient CSF-versus-blood CD4+ comparisons.

Using immunoSEQ multiplex PCR, the repertoire was profiled, and TCRdb retains in-frame clones only, with some absent. The profile shows about 33,000 clones, 90% of them singletons. On this clone itself: What it binds is not known.

The sample comprised CD45RA- memory CD4+ T cells from PBMCs. The sequence came from a human donor with narcolepsy.

Here the CDR3 reads CASSSDFFEGYTF. CDR3 DNA sequence: TGCGCCAGCAGCTCCGACTTCTTCGAGGGCTACACCTTC. The chain uses TRBV5-1 and TRBJ1-2; D not certain. Germline V gene lookup returns CDR1 SGHRS and CDR2 YFSETQ. Between the trimmed V and J ends, which lost 3 bases and 8 bases, there was a span of 14 bases. The CDR3 totals 13 residues.